This TCR beta chain is drawn from a study of cytomegalovirus exposure and HLA in healthy donors. Study outcomes and limitations: The classifier was said to identify cytomegalovirus status with high specificity and sensitivity.

From germline, CDR1 is LNHDA and CDR2 SQIVND (reference sequence). V dropped 4 bases and J dropped 4; count of bases not matched to a gene: 13. The length of the CDR3 is 16 residues. Profiled with immunoSEQ multiplex PCR; TCRdb holds only in-frame clones, not every one. Here the sample spans roughly 250,000 clones, approximately 84% being singletons. Note on this clone: Its antigen is unidentified.

Input material: PBMCs. The receptor was isolated from a woman aged 30 to 39 in good health and CMV-seropositive. The J gene is TRBJ2-7, the V gene TRBV19; 7 bases agree with TRBD1. The CDR3 region is CASSTYTGTDAYEQYF. The CDR3 DNA is TGTGCCAGTAGTACCTACACCGGGACAGATGCGTACGAGCAGTACTTC.